The 18 T cell receptor beta chains below all came from one sample that was sequenced in a study of PD-L1 blockade in urothelial cancer (dated by TCRdb to the late 2010s). What the time point label conveys for this sample: peripheral blood 6 weeks after treatment start. Libraries were prepared through the immunoSEQ multiplex PCR assay. Drawn from immuneACCESS, this table holds only the in-frame rearrangements with V and J called that TCRdb kept. Clones are partly lost; checked studies trace under half to an unresolved V gene and leave the rest unexplained. The sample records under 40,000 clones, 80% to 90% of which are singletons. Over 6.5% of the sample is held by the ten biggest clonotypes. The sequencing here drew on PBMCs, taken around atezolizumab (anti-PD-L1) treatment. The receptor set was obtained from a man older than 75 with urothelial cancer.

The chain combines TRBV7-4 with TRBJ2-7; 7 bases match TRBD1. V lost 1 base and J lost 0; bases outside the gene matches: 12. In germline, CDR1 is SGHVT, CDR2 SQSDAQ. This CDR3 is built from 18 residues. CDR3 coding DNA: TGTGCCAGCAGCTTAGACCTTATCGGGACAGTTCTCTCCTACGAGCAGTACTTC. It codes for CASSLDLIGTVLSYEQYF.

V is TRBV30 and J is TRBJ1-2; TRBD1 is a possible D gene (5 bases). With 5 bases removed from V and 14 bases from J, the gap between germline ends came to 15 bases. The CDR3 extends over 10 amino acids. CDR1 and CDR2 (germline): GTSNPN, SVGIG (reference sequence). CDR3: CAWGREGRTF. For the CDR3, the DNA is TGTGCCTGGGGAAGAGAGGGGAGGACCTTC.

The rearrangement joins TRBV7-8 to TRBJ2-1; 10 bases agree with TRBD2. V lost 1 base and J lost 1; bases outside the gene matches: 10. The CDR3 has 19 amino acids. Germline V gene data show CDR1 as SGHVS and CDR2 as FQNEAQ. CDR3 sequence: CASSLELGPSGSSYNEQFF. The DNA of the CDR3 is TGTGCCAGCAGCTTAGAACTGGGGCCTAGCGGGAGTTCCTACAATGAGCAGTTCTTC.

This chain uses TRBV9 with TRBJ2-1, with D perhaps TRBD1 (6 bases). Trimming left V 3 bases short and J 0 bases short, with 16 bases between. Germline CDR1 and CDR2: SGDLS and YYNGEE. The CDR3 extends over 17 amino acids. In nucleotides, the CDR3 is TGTGCCAGCAGCGCTCCTGCGACAGGTAGCTCCTACAATGAGCAGTTCTTC. This translates into CASSAPATGSSYNEQFF.

This rearrangement joins TRBV30 to TRBJ2-7; D perhaps matches TRBD1 (5 bases). V was clipped by 0 bases and J by 0 bases, with 6 bases between them. CDR1 and CDR2 (germline): GTSNPN, SVGIG (reference sequence). This CDR3 spans 13 amino acids. CDR3 sequence (DNA): TGTGCCTGGAGTGTACAGGACTCCTACGAGCAGTACTTC. This gives the protein CAWSVQDSYEQYF.

The V call is TRBV2, the J call TRBJ2-2, with TRBD1 matching over 7 bases. Per germline, CDR1 SNHLY and CDR2 FYNNEI. With V trimmed by 5 bases and J by 5 bases, 11 bases remained unmatched. CDR3 length: 16 residues. The CDR3: CASSTGQLRITGELFF. CDR3 sequence (DNA): TGTGCCAGCAGTACGGGACAGTTAAGAATAACCGGGGAGCTGTTTTTT.

This clone was found a few times. The chain combines TRBV9 with TRBJ1-4; 9 positions agree with TRBD1. The CDR3 covers 15 residues. Germline assignment: CDR1 SGDLS and CDR2 YYNGEE. The V and J ends lost 3 bases and 7 bases, in that order; junction bases with no gene match: 7. The CDR3 nucleotides are TGTGCCAGCAGCGGCGGGACAGGGTTTGGTGAAAAACTGTTTTTT. As protein: CASSGGTGFGEKLFF. The complete variable domain, with remaining parts taken from reference TRBV9 and TRBJ1-4, reads DSGVTQTPKHLITATGQRVTLRCSPRSGDLSVYWYQQSLDQGLQFLIQYYNGEERAKGNILERFSAQQFPDLHSELNLSSLELGDSALYFCASSGGTGFGEKLFFGSGTQLSVL.

The genes are TRBV13 and TRBJ2-5; 10 nucleotides align to TRBD2. Trimming took 2 bases from V and 0 from J; bases not matched to a gene: 9. The CDR3 runs to 18 residues. The germline V gene encodes CDR1 PRHDT and CDR2 FYEKMQ (reference sequence). CDR3 region: CASSLSPRGTSDQETQYF. The CDR3 DNA reads as TGTGCCAGCAGCTTATCTCCACGAGGGACTAGCGACCAAGAGACCCAGTACTTC.

V and J are TRBV18 and TRBJ1-1; D is ambiguous. The germline gives CDR1 KGHSH, CDR2 LQKENI. The CDR3 covers 16 residues. V lost 4 bases and J lost 3, with 18 bases in between. CDR3 DNA: TGTGCCAGCTCACAACAACAACCGGGAGTAGACACTGAAGCTTTCTTT. Its protein product is CASSQQQPGVDTEAFF.

The table lists this clone with a count of one. J is TRBJ2-2 and V is TRBV7-9, with TRBD1 as a possible D gene (5 bases). CDR3 length: 16 amino acids. Germline assignment: CDR1 SEHNR and CDR2 FQNEAQ (reference sequence). The ends were cut back, 1 base at V and 6 bases at J, with 15 bases in the middle. The CDR3 sequence: CASSLGQGFISGELFF. The DNA of the CDR3 is TGTGCCAGCAGCTTAGGTCAGGGATTTATCTCCGGGGAGCTGTTTTTT.

The chain is built from TRBV27 and TRBJ2-1; D is unclear. Per the germline V gene, CDR1 is MNHEY and CDR2 is SMNVEV (reference sequence). This CDR3 has 14 residues. V gave up 1 base and J gave up 4 bases, with 8 bases separating them. In DNA, the CDR3 is TGTGCCAGCAGTTTATTGGGCCAATACAATGAGCAGTTCTTC. Its translation: CASSLLGQYNEQFF.

This clone is medium-sized by share. V usage is TRBV28 and J usage is TRBJ2-1, with 7 positions matching TRBD2. The V segment lost 6 bases and the J segment 7 bases; nucleotides outside the gene matches: 15. This CDR3 comprises 16 residues. In germline, CDR1 is MDHEN, CDR2 SYDVKM. The CDR3 nucleotides are TGTGCCAGCAGCCGCCCGACTGGAGGGAGGGGAAATGAGCAGTTCTTC. It translates to CASSRPTGGRGNEQFF.

The chain links TRBV2 to TRBJ2-6; no clear D. The CDR3 is 16 residues long. Germline CDR1 is SNHLY and CDR2 is FYNNEI. V was shortened by 7 bases and J by 4 bases, with 17 bases between the two germline ends. CDR3 loop: CASTRSSTAGANVLTF. CDR3 coding DNA: TGTGCCAGCACCCGCTCCTCTACCGCCGGGGCCAACGTCCTGACTTTC.

This clone appeared once. The rearrangement links TRBV27 to TRBJ2-5; TRBD2 matches 13 bases. Per the germline V gene, CDR1 is MNHEY and CDR2 is SMNVEV (reference sequence). The CDR3 sequence is 17 residues long. Germline trimming cut 5 bases from V and 5 bases from J; bases unmatched to any gene: 11. CDR3 sequence reads: CASSRGLAGHTRETQYF. CDR3 nucleotide sequence: TGTGCCAGCAGTAGGGGACTAGCGGGACATACGAGGGAGACCCAGTACTTC.

The chain links TRBV2 to TRBJ2-7, with D unclear. Trimming stripped 7 bases from V and 6 bases from J, with 16 bases between. Per germline, CDR1 SNHLY and CDR2 FYNNEI. The CDR3 extends over 13 amino acids. The CDR3 loop is CASTFAPLSEQYF. CDR3 sequence (DNA): TGTGCCAGCACGTTTGCCCCACTCTCCGAGCAGTACTTC.

The chain carries TRBV6-5 and TRBJ2-3, with D perhaps matching TRBD2 (5 bases). In germline, CDR1 is MNHEY, CDR2 SVGAGI. Trimming took off 6 bases at V and 2 bases at J, with 12 bases between the two ends. This CDR3 has 14 residues. CDR3 protein: CASRQAEYTDTQYF. The CDR3 DNA is TGTGCCAGCAGGCAAGCGGAGTACACAGATACGCAGTATTTT.

The chain couples TRBV15 to TRBJ1-3, with no clear D. V was pared by 1 base and J by 2 bases, with 15 bases between. The CDR3 runs to 17 residues. Germline values: CDR1 LNHNV, CDR2 YYDKDF (reference sequence). The CDR3 reads CATSRGRSGSAGNTIYF. The CDR3, as DNA: TGTGCCACCAGCAGAGGGCGTAGCGGATCGGCTGGAAACACCATATATTTT.

The rearrangement joins TRBV10-2 to TRBJ1-1, with 10 bases lining up with TRBD1. Per the germline V gene, CDR1 is WSHSY and CDR2 is SAAADI. J was trimmed by 7 bases and V by 3 bases; bases with no gene match: 11. The CDR3 consists of 16 residues. Here the CDR3 DNA reads TGCGCCAGCAGTGATCCGGGACAGGGGTCCCCGAGTGAAGCTTTCTTT. This codes for CASSDPGQGSPSEAFF.